This T cell receptor (beta chain) was sequenced during a study of T cell changes during pregnancy in multiple sclerosis. V dropped 0 bases and J dropped 4 bases, with 13 bases sitting between them. The CDR3 is 15 residues long. CDR1 is SGHTS, CDR2 YDEGEE, per germline. Data came from immunoSEQ multiplex PCR; TCRdb stores just in-frame clones and leaves some out. The table shows 30,000 to 45,000 clones, with 90% to 95% occurring only once. This chain connects TRBV5-8 to TRBJ1-1, with D possibly TRBD1 on 6 matching bases. The sequenced sample was CD4+ T cells from peripheral blood mononuclear cells, obtained in the second trimester of pregnancy. The TCR originated in a female donor in good health, enrolled as a control in a pregnancy study. The CDR3 here is CASSLAPTGTTEAFF. The CDR3 nucleotides are TGTGCCAGCAGCTTGGCCCCGACAGGTACCACTGAAGCTTTCTTT.